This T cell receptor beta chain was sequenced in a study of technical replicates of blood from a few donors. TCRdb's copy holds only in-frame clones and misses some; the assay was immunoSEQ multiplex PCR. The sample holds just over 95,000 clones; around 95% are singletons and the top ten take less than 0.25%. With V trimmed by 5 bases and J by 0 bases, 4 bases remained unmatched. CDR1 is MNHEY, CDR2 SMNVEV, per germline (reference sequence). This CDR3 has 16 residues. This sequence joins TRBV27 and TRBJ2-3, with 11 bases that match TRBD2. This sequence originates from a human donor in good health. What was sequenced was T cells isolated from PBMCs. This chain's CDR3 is CASSGTSGGSTDTQYF. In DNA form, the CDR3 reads TGTGCCAGCAGTGGTACTAGCGGGGGTAGCACAGATACGCAGTATTTT.